This record concerns one T cell receptor beta chain sequence. The method was immunoSEQ multiplex PCR; TCRdb's version includes in-frame clones alone and lacks a portion of them. This table has over 150,000 clones, 89% appearing once. This entry is derived from a study of blood T cell repertoires in COVID-19. At the level of the study: COVID-19 samples collected from the United States, Italy and Spain covered acute and convalescent phases. PBMCs, B-cell-depleted T cells, or T cells were the source of the cDNA or gDNA that made up the material.

V was shortened by 6 bases and J by 3 bases, with 14 bases between the two germline ends. This CDR3 has 14 amino acids. CDR1 is SNHLY and CDR2 is FYNNEI in the germline V gene. Sequenced material: peripheral blood. The clonotype originates from a man between 18 and 29 years old who had recovered from COVID-19. The chain couples TRBV2 to TRBJ1-1; no reliable D call. CDR3 nucleotides: TGTGCCAGCAGCGGGGATGAGCAAGACACTGAAGCTTTCTTT. This codes for CASSGDEQDTEAFF.